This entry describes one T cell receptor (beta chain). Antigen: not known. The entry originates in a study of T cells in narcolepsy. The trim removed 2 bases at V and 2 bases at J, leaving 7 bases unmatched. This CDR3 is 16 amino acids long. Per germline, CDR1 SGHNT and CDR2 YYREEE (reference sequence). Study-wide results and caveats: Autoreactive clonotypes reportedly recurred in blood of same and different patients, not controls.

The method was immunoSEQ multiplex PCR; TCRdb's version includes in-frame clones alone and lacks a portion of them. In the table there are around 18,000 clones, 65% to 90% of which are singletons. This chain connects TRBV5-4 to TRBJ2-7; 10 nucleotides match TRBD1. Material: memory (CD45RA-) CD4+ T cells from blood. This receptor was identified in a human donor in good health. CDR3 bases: TGTGCCAGCAGCTTAGGACAGGGGGGGGCGACCTACGAGCAGTACTTC. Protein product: CASSLGQGGATYEQYF.